Shown below are 18 T cell receptor beta chains from a single sample sequenced in a study of shared clonotypes between healthy human individuals. Assay used: immunoSEQ multiplex PCR; TCRdb lists only in-frame clones, some missing. The profile shows a few million clones, just over 90% of them singletons. The sequenced material came from naive CD4+ T cells from PBMCs. Regarding subset: CD45RA+ positively selected. The receptors originated from a man between 18 and 29 years old in good health. Some clones in this sample may be carry-over from other donors' samples.

This clone is a singleton in its sample. The chain carries TRBV7-3 and TRBJ2-3; 8 bases fit TRBD1. After removal of 1 base from V and 4 bases from J, the junction contained 7 bases not matched to a gene. The CDR3 is 16 amino acids. Germline CDR1 SGHTA, CDR2 FQGTGA. Here the CDR3 DNA reads TGTGCCAGCAGCTTAAAGCTTGGCAGGGGGCCAGATACGCAGTATTTT. Its translation is CASSLKLGRGPDTQYF. Full variable domain (rest looked up from reference TRBV7-3 and TRBJ2-3): GAGVSQTPSNKVTEKGKYVELRCDPISGHTALYWYRQSLGQGPEFLIYFQGTGAADDSGLPNDRFFAVRPEGSVSTLKIQRTERGDSAVYLCASSLKLGRGPDTQYFGPGTRLTVL.

In the case of this clone: The same CDR3 also results from other DNA sequences found in this sample. The CDR3 loop is CASRRLAGGYYEQYF. DNA for the CDR3: TGTGCCAGCAGGCGACTAGCGGGAGGCTACTACGAGCAGTACTTC. The chain has TRBV6-5 and TRBJ2-7, with 13 bases aligning to TRBD2. Losses at the gene ends were 6 bases for V and 3 bases for J; bases not matched to a gene: 5. Germline assignment: CDR1 MNHEY and CDR2 SVGAGI. The CDR3 is 15 residues long.

This chain connects TRBV28 to TRBJ2-1; D unresolved. There are 13 residues in the CDR3. V was trimmed by 5 bases and J by 7 bases, leaving 12 bases between them. The germline V gene has CDR1 MDHEN and CDR2 SYDVKM. The CDR3 protein is CASSPPPINEQFF. The CDR3 region has the DNA TGTGCCAGCAGTCCCCCCCCGATTAATGAGCAGTTCTTC.

To note about this clone: Within the sample, other DNA sequences also encode this same CDR3. The rearrangement uses TRBV5-1 and TRBJ1-1; TRBD1 matches 8 bases. V shed 1 base, J shed 2 bases, and the junction held 4 bases outside the gene matches. The length of the CDR3 is 15 residues. Germline V CDR1 and CDR2: SGHRS, YFSETQ. CDR3 sequence reads: CASSLFDRGNTEAFF. CDR3 DNA sequence: TGCGCCAGCAGCTTGTTCGACAGGGGAAACACTGAAGCTTTCTTT. Full variable domain (remainder filled in from reference TRBV5-1 and TRBJ1-1): KAGVTQTPRYLIKTRGQQVTLSCSPISGHRSVSWYQQTPGQGLQFLFEYFSETQRNKGNFPGRFSGRQFSNSRSEMNVSTLELGDSALYLCASSLFDRGNTEAFFGQGTRLTVV.

As for this clone: Other DNA sequences within the sample encode an identical CDR3. The chain recombines TRBV5-4 with TRBJ2-3; TRBD2 aligns across 7 bases. Trimming removed 2 bases from V and 3 bases from J; junction bases left unmatched: 6. Germline CDR1 reads SGHNT; CDR2 reads YYREEE (reference sequence). The CDR3 runs 15 residues. DNA for the CDR3: TGTGCCAGCAGCTTTGGGGGGGTGGGTACAGATACGCAGTATTTT. The encoded protein is CASSFGGVGTDTQYF.

The DNA of the CDR3 is TGTGCCAGTAGGCTAGCGTCTAGCACAGATACGCAGTATTTT. This sequence encodes CASRLASSTDTQYF. The chain carries TRBV19 and TRBJ2-3; the D gene is possibly TRBD2 (6 bases). The germline V gene encodes CDR1 LNHDA and CDR2 SQIVND (reference sequence). The CDR3 loop spans 14 amino acids. V lost 6 bases, J lost 0 bases, and 10 bases lay in between.

The rearrangement joins TRBV10-3 to TRBJ1-5; 10 nucleotides line up with TRBD1. The CDR3 spans 18 residues. Germline V CDR1 and CDR2: ENHRY, SYGVKD. Trimming cost V 4 bases and J 1 base; bases outside gene matches: 10. The CDR3 spells CAISGGSPGQGSNQPQHF. CDR3 coding DNA: TGTGCCATCAGTGGGGGTTCCCCGGGACAGGGGAGCAATCAGCCCCAGCATTTT.

The chain recombines TRBV28 with TRBJ2-2, with D unclear. The V end was cut by 3 bases, the J end by 5 bases, with 13 bases between. This CDR3 contains 15 residues. CDR1 and CDR2 (germline): MDHEN, SYDVKM. The CDR3 spells CASSFSPVRTGELFF. The CDR3 coding sequence is TGTGCCAGCAGTTTTTCGCCCGTAAGGACCGGGGAGCTGTTTTTT.

The chain has TRBV7-9 and TRBJ2-3; D is uncertain. Germline CDR1 reads SEHNR; CDR2 reads FQNEAQ (reference sequence). Trimming shortened V by 2 bases and J by 2 bases, and 11 bases separated the two germline ends. CDR3 length equals 15 residues. In DNA, the CDR3 is TGTGCCAGCAGCTTATCAGGCCAGATCACAGATACGCAGTATTTT. Amino acids: CASSLSGQITDTQYF.

The J gene is TRBJ2-2, the V gene TRBV6-6; no clear D. The CDR3 totals 11 residues. Germline CDR1 MNHNY, CDR2 SVGAGI (reference sequence). The germline V and J ends were trimmed by 6 bases and 8 bases, with 7 bases remaining between them. CDR3 sequence reads: CASRLRGELFF. CDR3 coding DNA: TGTGCCAGCAGACTTAGGGGGGAGCTGTTTTTT.

The J gene is TRBJ2-7, the V gene TRBV14; possible D gene TRBD2, 6 bases. The CDR3 covers 15 residues. Germline V lookup: CDR1 SGHDN, CDR2 FVKESK. The germline V and J ends were trimmed by 2 bases and 3 bases, with 14 bases remaining between them. The CDR3 here is CASSQTGTRFYEQYF. CDR3 DNA: TGTGCCAGCAGCCAAACCGGGACTCGTTTCTACGAGCAGTACTTC.

The chain couples TRBV28 to TRBJ2-7; TRBD1 agrees at 7 bases. Germline V gene data show CDR1 as MDHEN and CDR2 as SYDVKM. Germline trimming cut 5 bases from V and 4 bases from J; bases unmatched to any gene: 14. This CDR3 is 16 amino acids long. The CDR3 DNA reads TGTGCCAGCAGTCCCCTGGGACAGAGAGGGGTTTACGAGCAGTACTTC. The encoded protein is CASSPLGQRGVYEQYF.

The rearrangement joins TRBV7-9 to TRBJ1-2; 8 nucleotides line up with TRBD1. The CDR3 is made up of 14 amino acids. Per germline, CDR1 SEHNR and CDR2 FQNEAQ (reference sequence). Trimming cost V 4 bases and J 4 bases; bases outside gene matches: 5. This chain's CDR3 is CASSWDRNPYGYTF. CDR3 nucleotides: TGTGCCAGCAGCTGGGACAGGAACCCCTATGGCTACACCTTC.

This clone came up once. V usage is TRBV7-2 and J usage is TRBJ2-5, with D unclear. Germline assignment: CDR1 SGHTA and CDR2 FQGNSA. CDR3 length equals 12 residues. Deletions cut 3 bases from V and 7 bases from J, with 9 bases between. Written as DNA, the CDR3 is TGTGCCAGCAGCTTCCCGCCCAGGACCCAGTACTTC. It codes for CASSFPPRTQYF.

V gene TRBV19 combines with J gene TRBJ1-3; D might be TRBD1 (6 bases). The CDR3 is 17 residues long. Germline V lookup: CDR1 LNHDA, CDR2 SQIVND (reference sequence). V lost 4 bases to trimming and J lost 0 bases, with 16 bases between them. The CDR3, as DNA: TGTGCCAGTAGTAAACCAAGGACAGTACACTCTGGAAACACCATATATTTT. Its protein is CASSKPRTVHSGNTIYF.

The rearrangement links TRBV5-1 to TRBJ2-2; D remains unclear. CDR1 is SGHRS and CDR2 is YFSETQ in the germline V gene. This CDR3 region has 16 residues. V gave up 0 bases and J gave up 0 bases, with 9 bases separating them. CDR3 sequence reads: CASSLGVGTNTGELFF. CDR3 DNA sequence: TGCGCCAGCAGCTTGGGGGTAGGCACGAACACCGGGGAGCTGTTTTTT.

The rearrangement links TRBV7-3 to TRBJ2-3; TRBD1 aligns across 12 bases. Germline loops: CDR1 SGHTA, CDR2 FQGTGA. This CDR3 has 18 amino acids. Trimming removed 2 bases from V and 1 base from J; junction bases left unmatched: 7. CDR3 protein: CASSLLPGQGAGTDTQYF. DNA of the CDR3: TGTGCCAGCAGCTTATTACCGGGACAGGGGGCTGGCACAGATACGCAGTATTTT.

The gene calls are TRBV5-1 and TRBJ1-1, with TRBD1 as a possible D gene (5 bases). Trimming stripped 0 bases from V and 1 base from J, with 10 bases between. From germline, CDR1 is SGHRS and CDR2 YFSETQ. The CDR3 has 15 residues. The CDR3 is CASSLEGTWNTEAFF. The CDR3 coding sequence is TGCGCCAGCAGCTTGGAAGGGACCTGGAACACTGAAGCTTTCTTT.